This is a list of T cell receptor beta chains from one sample in a study of blood T cell repertoires in COVID-19. Assay used: immunoSEQ multiplex PCR; TCRdb lists only in-frame clones, some missing. The table shows 150,000 or so clones, with 75% to 90% occurring only once. Source material: PBMCs or T cells enriched from blood (not recorded which). Every receptor here comes from a man between 65 and 80 years old who had been exposed to COVID-19. CDR3s include the opening cysteine and the closing phenylalanine or tryptophan. Fields, in order: CDR3 DNA, CDR3 protein, V gene, clone size, D gene, J gene. The D gene is left open where the match is weak. Part of the rows lack a size; the others show once, few, many or a class for expanded clones.

DNA: TGTGCCAGCAGTTATCTGGGGGCTGAGCAGTTCTTC
CDR3: CASSYLGAEQFF
V: TRBV6-5
size: NA
D: NA
J: TRBJ2-1

DNA: TGCGCCAGCAGTGATGCGATGAACACCGGGGAGCTGTTTTTT
CDR3: CASSDAMNTGELFF
V: TRBV10-2
size: once
D: NA
J: TRBJ2-2

DNA: TGCGCCAGCAGCTCTCGGGGAAGGGACACAGATACGCAGTATTTT
CDR3: CASSSRGRDTDTQYF
V: TRBV5-1
size: NA
D: NA
J: TRBJ2-3

DNA: TGTGCCAGCTCACCAACGTTGGGACTGTACACAGATACGCAGTATTTT
CDR3: CASSPTLGLYTDTQYF
V: TRBV18
size: NA
D: NA
J: TRBJ2-3

DNA: TGTGCCAGCAGCGTAGGGACAGGGAGCTCTGGAAACACCATATATTTT
CDR3: CASSVGTGSSGNTIYF
V: TRBV9
size: NA
D: TRBD1
J: TRBJ1-3

DNA: TGTGCCAGCAGCCGCTTTGGGGACAGTTCTTTCTATGGCTACACCTTC
CDR3: CASSRFGDSSFYGYTF
V: TRBV7-9
size: NA
D: TRBD1
J: TRBJ1-2

DNA: TGCGCCAGCAGCCCCACATTCGCAGGGGGCGGTGAGACCCAGTACTTC
CDR3: CASSPTFAGGGETQYF
V: TRBV4-1
size: NA
D: TRBD1
J: TRBJ2-5

DNA: TGCGCCAGCAGCTCGGGCCGGGGGACGGAGACCCAGTACTTC
CDR3: CASSSGRGTETQYF
V: TRBV5-1
size: NA
D: NA
J: TRBJ2-5

DNA: TGTGCCAGCAGTCTCGCCGGACAGGGGGGCGGTAACTATGGCTACACCTTC
CDR3: CASSLAGQGGGNYGYTF
V: TRBV27
size: NA
D: TRBD1
J: TRBJ1-2

DNA: TGTGCCAGCAGTTTAGCAACGGAAGAGACCCAGTACTTC
CDR3: CASSLATEETQYF
V: TRBV12-3/TRBV12-4
size: NA
D: NA
J: TRBJ2-5

DNA: TGCGCCAGCAGCTTCCCAGCGGGGGCCACAGATACGCAGTATTTT
CDR3: CASSFPAGATDTQYF
V: TRBV5-1
size: NA
D: TRBD2
J: TRBJ2-3

DNA: TGTGCCAGCAGCCCGACTAGCGGGCCCTACGAGCAGTACTTC
CDR3: CASSPTSGPYEQYF
V: TRBV6-5
size: NA
D: TRBD2
J: TRBJ2-7

DNA: TGTGCCAGCAGCCCAAGAGGTTCCGGGACAGGGGGATCTAACTATGGCTACACCTTC
CDR3: CASSPRGSGTGGSNYGYTF
V: TRBV7-2
size: NA
D: TRBD1
J: TRBJ1-2

DNA: TGTGCCAGTAGTATAGATCGGAGGACAGAAACTCAGCCCCAGCATTTT
CDR3: CASSIDRRTETQPQHF
V: TRBV19
size: NA
D: NA
J: TRBJ1-5

DNA: TGTGCCAGCAGCCAGCTACCGGAGCGTCATTCACCCCTCCACTTT
CDR3: CASSQLPERHSPLHF
V: TRBV4-2
size: NA
D: NA
J: TRBJ1-6

DNA: TGTGCCAGCAGTTTAGGGAGATCGAACGAGCAGTACTTC
CDR3: CASSLGRSNEQYF
V: TRBV28
size: NA
D: NA
J: TRBJ2-7

DNA: TGTGCCAGCAGTTTTAGACAGGGGGGGTCTGGCTACACCTTC
CDR3: CASSFRQGGSGYTF
V: TRBV27
size: NA
D: TRBD1
J: TRBJ1-2

DNA: TGTGCCAGCTCACCGTCCGGGACAGCCAGGAACTACGAGCAGTACTTC
CDR3: CASSPSGTARNYEQYF
V: TRBV18
size: NA
D: TRBD1
J: TRBJ2-7

DNA: TGTGCCACCCAGCGGGAAGGAGAGACCCAGTACTTC
CDR3: CATQREGETQYF
V: TRBV24-1
size: NA
D: TRBD2
J: TRBJ2-5

DNA: TGTGCCAGCAGTTACGGTCGGTCTACCTACGAGCAGTACTTC
CDR3: CASSYGRSTYEQYF
V: TRBV27
size: once
D: NA
J: TRBJ2-7

DNA: TGTGCCAGCAGCTTTCAGGGGGCTCCCCCCAACGAGCAGTACTTC
CDR3: CASSFQGAPPNEQYF
V: TRBV5-4
size: NA
D: TRBD1
J: TRBJ2-7

DNA: TGCGCCAGCAGCTTGGGTGGGACTAGCGGCTCCACCTACAATGAGCAGTTCTTC
CDR3: CASSLGGTSGSTYNEQFF
V: TRBV5-1
size: NA
D: TRBD2
J: TRBJ2-1

DNA: TGCGCCAGCAGCTCCCAGGGGATAAGCACTGAAGCTTTCTTT
CDR3: CASSSQGISTEAFF
V: TRBV4-3
size: NA
D: NA
J: TRBJ1-1

DNA: TGTGCCAGCAGCGTTGAGGACAGGACCGAAGCTTTCTTT
CDR3: CASSVEDRTEAFF
V: TRBV9
size: once
D: TRBD1
J: TRBJ1-1

DNA: TGTGCCAGCAGTGGTAGCGGGGGGATCTACGAGCAGTACTTC
CDR3: CASSGSGGIYEQYF
V: TRBV2
size: few
D: TRBD2
J: TRBJ2-7

DNA: TGTGCCAGCAGCCAAGGGGACAGGGGAACCGGGGAGCTGTTTTTT
CDR3: CASSQGDRGTGELFF
V: TRBV3-1/TRBV3-2
size: NA
D: TRBD1
J: TRBJ2-2

DNA: TGTGCCAGCAGCTTAGCGCGCACTAGCGGGGGGAAGTTCTTC
CDR3: CASSLARTSGGKFF
V: TRBV7-2
size: NA
D: TRBD2
J: TRBJ2-1

DNA: TGTGCCAGCTCACCTTATATGTCGGGGGAATCGAATTCACCCCTCCACTTT
CDR3: CASSPYMSGESNSPLHF
V: TRBV18
size: NA
D: NA
J: TRBJ1-6

DNA: TGCGCCAGCAGCCCGACAGTTTCGGGTGAAAAACTGTTTTTT
CDR3: CASSPTVSGEKLFF
V: TRBV5-1
size: NA
D: NA
J: TRBJ1-4

DNA: TGTGCCAGCAGCAAACGACAGAACAATGAGCAGTTCTTC
CDR3: CASSKRQNNEQFF
V: TRBV7-8
size: NA
D: NA
J: TRBJ2-1

DNA: TGTGCCAGCAGCGTAGCTTGGGGGCTCAATGAAAAACTGTTTTTT
CDR3: CASSVAWGLNEKLFF
V: TRBV9
size: NA
D: NA
J: TRBJ1-4